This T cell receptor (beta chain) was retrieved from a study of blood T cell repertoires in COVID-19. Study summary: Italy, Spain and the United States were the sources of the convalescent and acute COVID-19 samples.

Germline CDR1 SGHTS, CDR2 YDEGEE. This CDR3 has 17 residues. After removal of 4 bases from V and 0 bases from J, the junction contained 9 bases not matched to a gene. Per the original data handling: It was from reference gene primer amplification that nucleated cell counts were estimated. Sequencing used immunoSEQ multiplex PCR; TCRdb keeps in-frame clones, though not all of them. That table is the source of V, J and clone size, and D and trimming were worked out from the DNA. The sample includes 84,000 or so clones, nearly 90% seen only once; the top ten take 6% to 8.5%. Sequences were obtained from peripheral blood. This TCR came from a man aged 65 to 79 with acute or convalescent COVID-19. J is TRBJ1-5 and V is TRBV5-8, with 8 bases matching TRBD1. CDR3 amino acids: CASSPGTGSYSNQPQHF. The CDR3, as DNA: TGTGCCAGCAGCCCCGGGACAGGCAGCTATAGCAATCAGCCCCAGCATTTT.